A single sample is the source of the 11 T cell receptor beta chains below, sequenced in a study of blood T cell repertoires in COVID-19. Generated by immunoSEQ multiplex PCR, the TCRdb table keeps only in-frame clones and is missing some. The sample lists some 130,000 clones; more than 75% were seen once. Sequenced input: peripheral blood. These receptors all stem from a man aged 50 to 60 with active COVID-19.

The J gene is TRBJ1-3, the V gene TRBV5-5, with 7 bases matching TRBD1. The germline gives CDR1 SGHKS, CDR2 YYEKEE (reference sequence). CDR3 length equals 14 residues. Trimming removed 0 bases from V and 5 bases from J; junction bases left unmatched: 2. In nucleotides, the CDR3 is TGTGCCAGCAGCTTGGGGGACAGCAGAAACACCATATATTTT. This translates into CASSLGDSRNTIYF.

The rearrangement links TRBV20-1 to TRBJ2-3; TRBD1 is a possible D gene (5 bases). Trimming took off 7 bases at V and 4 bases at J, with 9 bases between the two ends. The CDR3 is 11 amino acids. Germline values: CDR1 DFQATT, CDR2 SNEGSKA (reference sequence). The CDR3 here is CSGGVPDTQYF. As DNA, the CDR3 is TGCAGTGGGGGCGTCCCAGATACGCAGTATTTT.

The J gene is TRBJ2-1, the V gene TRBV4-1; perhaps TRBD2 as D (5 bases). Germline V CDR1 and CDR2: MGHRA, YSYEKL. Trimming removed 0 bases at V and 7 bases at J, with 16 bases between. The length of the CDR3 is 16 residues. CDR3 loop: CASSQEPRGLVNEQFF. The CDR3 DNA reads as TGCGCCAGCAGCCAAGAACCCCGGGGTTTGGTGAATGAGCAGTTCTTC.

V gene TRBV29-1 combines with J gene TRBJ2-5; D unresolved. The length of the CDR3 is 12 residues. Trimming stripped 2 bases from V and 4 bases from J, with 8 bases between. Germline V gene lookup returns CDR1 SQVTM and CDR2 ANQGSEA. The CDR3 DNA follows: TGCAGCGTTGAATCTAGTCGAGAGACCCAGTACTTC. This encodes CSVESSRETQYF.

Regarding this clone: The junction departs from germline at one end; a sequencing error may be responsible. The V call is TRBV12-3 or TRBV12-4, the J call TRBJ2-1, with 13 positions matching TRBD2. The CDR3 is made up of 12 amino acids. CDR3 sequence (DNA): TGTGCCAGCAGTCCCCGGACTAGCGGGGGAGTCTTC. Its translation is CASSPRTSGGVF.

This sequence joins TRBV5-4 and TRBJ2-3; perhaps TRBD2 as D (5 bases). This CDR3 contains 14 residues. Trimming left V 6 bases short and J 3 bases short, with 14 bases between. Germline V gene lookup returns CDR1 SGHNT and CDR2 YYREEE (reference sequence). In DNA, the CDR3 is TGTGCCAGCAAAACTCCGGGGTTTACAGATACGCAGTATTTT. Translating it yields CASKTPGFTDTQYF.

V is TRBV5-5 and J is TRBJ1-1, with D possibly TRBD1 on 6 matching bases. The CDR3 totals 15 residues. V shed 5 bases and J shed 6 bases, with 20 bases lying between them. Germline values: CDR1 SGHKS, CDR2 YYEKEE (reference sequence). The CDR3 region is CASRANLQGGAEAFF. The CDR3 coding sequence is TGTGCCAGCAGGGCCAATCTACAGGGTGGCGCTGAAGCTTTCTTT.

The CDR3 coding sequence is TGTGCCAGCAGCCAAGCGGCTAGTCTTCAAGAGACCCAGTACTTC. Translation gives CASSQAASLQETQYF. The chain employs TRBV3-1 (or the pseudogene TRBV3-2) and TRBJ2-5; no definite D call. Deletions cut 1 base from V and 2 bases from J, with 11 bases between. The CDR3 loop spans 15 amino acids. Germline-derived CDR1 and CDR2 are LGHDT and YNNKEL (reference sequence).

The chain couples TRBV10-1 to TRBJ2-7; TRBD1 might be the D (5 bases). The CDR3 runs 14 residues. Looked up from germline, CDR1 is WNHNN and CDR2 is SYGVQD (reference sequence). V lost 4 bases and J lost 3, with 13 bases in between. The CDR3 DNA follows: TGCGCCAGCAGTGGGGGCCCTGAACTCTACGAGCAGTACTTC. This encodes CASSGGPELYEQYF.

This clone was seen once. This chain uses TRBV11-2 with TRBJ2-6; D gene unclear. The CDR3 runs 15 residues. V gave up 5 bases and J gave up 3 bases, with 11 bases separating them. CDR1 and CDR2 from the germline V gene are SGHAT and FQNNGV. The CDR3: CASSGSGDGANVLTF. The CDR3 nucleotides read TGTGCCAGCAGCGGCTCGGGTGATGGGGCCAACGTCCTGACTTTC.

This sequence joins TRBV4-3 and TRBJ2-7; 7 nucleotides line up with TRBD2. CDR1 is LGHNA, CDR2 YSLEER, per germline. This CDR3 is built from 16 residues. Germline trimming cut 2 bases from V and 1 base from J; bases unmatched to any gene: 8. The CDR3 coding sequence is TGCGCCAGCAGCCAAACCTTAGCGGGTACGTCCTACGAGCAGTACTTC. It yields the protein CASSQTLAGTSYEQYF.